This entry lists 13 T cell receptor beta chains sequenced from one sample in a study of blood T cell repertoires in COVID-19. Some clones are missing from TCRdb's copy, which holds only in-frame ones; the method was immunoSEQ multiplex PCR. Of about 200,000 clones in the sample, roughly 90% were seen once. Sequencing was done on a sample of peripheral blood. These receptors were obtained from a woman in her thirties or forties with acute or convalescent COVID-19.

The chain uses TRBV2 and TRBJ2-5, with 9 bases identical to TRBD1. Germline V gene lookup returns CDR1 SNHLY and CDR2 FYNNEI. V trimming: 0 bases; J trimming: 4 bases; junction bases outside the gene matches: 9. The CDR3 extends over 17 amino acids. Here the CDR3 reads CASSEALLGTGRETQYF. The CDR3 bases are TGTGCCAGCAGTGAAGCGCTTCTAGGGACAGGGCGAGAGACCCAGTACTTC.

The chain links TRBV2 to TRBJ1-1; no reliable D call. V was pared by 2 bases and J by 1 base, with 8 bases between. This CDR3 is built from 14 residues. In germline, CDR1 is SNHLY, CDR2 FYNNEI. The CDR3, as DNA: TGTGCCAGCAGTGAATCGACACCGAACACTGAAGCTTTCTTT. Protein: CASSESTPNTEAFF.

This chain uses TRBV29-1 with TRBJ1-1, with TRBD1 identical over 10 bases. Germline lookup yields CDR1 SQVTM and CDR2 ANQGSEA. Germline trimming cut 6 bases from V and 4 bases from J; bases unmatched to any gene: 5. This CDR3 contains 13 residues. The CDR3 DNA reads TGCAGCGTCGACAGGGGGCCGATCACTGAAGCTTTCTTT. Protein product: CSVDRGPITEAFF. The variable domain in full, with the rest retrieved from reference TRBV29-1 and TRBJ1-1, is SAVISQKPSRDICQRGTSLTIQCQVDSQVTMMFWYRQQPGQSLTLIATANQGSEATYESGFVIDKFPISRPNLTFSTLTVSNMSPEDSSIYLCSVDRGPITEAFFGQGTRLTVV.

The chain employs TRBV19 and TRBJ2-3; TRBD2 aligns across 9 bases. The CDR3 is made up of 15 amino acids. J was trimmed by 2 bases and V by 4 bases; bases with no gene match: 4. The germline gives CDR1 LNHDA, CDR2 SQIVND (reference sequence). In DNA form, the CDR3 reads TGTGCCAGTAGTAGGCTAGCGGGGCTCACAGATACGCAGTATTTT. Its translation: CASSRLAGLTDTQYF.

The rearrangement uses TRBV21-1 and TRBJ1-2; the table's D call, TRBD1, has no DNA check behind it. TRBV21-1 is listed as a pseudogene. This CDR3 contains 17 residues. This CDR3 reads CASSKCWGDRSNYGYTF. The CDR3 coding sequence is TGTGCCAGCAGCAAATGTTGGGGGGACAGGTCAAACTATGGCTACACCTTC.

The chain couples TRBV7-3 to TRBJ1-1; D gene unclear. V dropped 4 bases and J dropped 6 bases, with 12 bases sitting between them. The CDR3 spans 13 residues. Per the germline V gene, CDR1 is SGHTA and CDR2 is FQGTGA. The CDR3 region has the DNA TGTGCCAGCAGCTGGGCGGCGGGGTCTGAAGCTTTCTTT. It translates to CASSWAAGSEAFF. The full variable domain, in which reference TRBV7-3 and TRBJ1-1 provide the parts outside the CDR3, is GAGVSQTPSNKVTEKGKYVELRCDPISGHTALYWYRQSLGQGPEFLIYFQGTGAADDSGLPNDRFFAVRPEGSVSTLKIQRTERGDSAVYLCASSWAAGSEAFFGQGTRLTVV.

The CDR3 DNA is TGCGCCAGCAGCCAGTCGACAGTTCTCTCTGGAAACACCATATATTTT. It translates to CASSQSTVLSGNTIYF. The genes are TRBV4-1 and TRBJ1-3; a weak D match, TRBD1 (5 bases). Germline V lookup: CDR1 MGHRA, CDR2 YSYEKL. V gave up 3 bases and J gave up 0 bases, with 12 bases separating them. The CDR3 has 16 residues.

V is TRBV28 and J is TRBJ2-3; D is ambiguous. The V and J ends lost 3 bases and 4 bases respectively, with 8 bases between them. This CDR3 region has 13 residues. Germline loops: CDR1 MDHEN, CDR2 SYDVKM. The chain's CDR3 is CASSFDQADTQYF. Written as DNA, the CDR3 is TGTGCCAGCAGTTTCGACCAGGCAGATACGCAGTATTTT.

This chain uses TRBV7-9 with TRBJ2-3; perhaps TRBD1 as D (6 bases). The CDR3 is 15 amino acids. Germline assignment: CDR1 SEHNR and CDR2 FQNEAQ (reference sequence). Trimming removed 5 bases at V and 2 bases at J, with 14 bases between. The CDR3 is CASSMGQLPTDTQYF. CDR3 sequence (DNA): TGTGCCAGCAGCATGGGACAACTACCCACAGATACGCAGTATTTT.

The chain carries TRBV7-9 and TRBJ1-1, with no clear D. The germline gives CDR1 SEHNR, CDR2 FQNEAQ (reference sequence). The CDR3 length is 14 residues. V was cut by 5 bases and J by 4 bases, with 14 bases left in between. CDR3 residues: CASSPGGLTTEAFF. The DNA for the CDR3 is TGTGCCAGCAGCCCCGGAGGATTAACCACTGAAGCTTTCTTT.

This sequence joins TRBV27 and TRBJ1-1; weak D call: TRBD1 (5 bases). With 3 bases removed from V and 3 bases from J, the gap between germline ends came to 11 bases. This CDR3 region has 14 residues. The germline V gene encodes CDR1 MNHEY and CDR2 SMNVEV (reference sequence). The CDR3 region has the DNA TGTGCCAGCAGTTTTCAGGGAGGAGACACTGAAGCTTTCTTT. Amino acids: CASSFQGGDTEAFF.

V usage is TRBV6-5 and J usage is TRBJ1-5, with D perhaps matching TRBD1 (5 bases). Looked up from germline, CDR1 is MNHEY and CDR2 is SVGAGI. Trimming removed 8 bases at V and 4 bases at J, with 15 bases between. CDR3 length: 14 residues. CDR3 nucleotide sequence: TGTGCCAGCCGGCCAGGGTCCCTTAATCAGCCCCAGCATTTT. Residues: CASRPGSLNQPQHF.

This chain connects TRBV3-1 (or the pseudogene TRBV3-2) to TRBJ1-6; TRBD1 might be the D (5 bases). Trimming stripped 1 base from V and 7 bases from J, with 14 bases between. The germline V gene encodes CDR1 LGHDT and CDR2 YNNKEL (reference sequence). The CDR3 is 16 residues long. The CDR3 DNA reads as TGTGCCAGCAGCCAAGGGTTGAGAACAGGAAATTCACCCCTCCACTTT. Protein: CASSQGLRTGNSPLHF.